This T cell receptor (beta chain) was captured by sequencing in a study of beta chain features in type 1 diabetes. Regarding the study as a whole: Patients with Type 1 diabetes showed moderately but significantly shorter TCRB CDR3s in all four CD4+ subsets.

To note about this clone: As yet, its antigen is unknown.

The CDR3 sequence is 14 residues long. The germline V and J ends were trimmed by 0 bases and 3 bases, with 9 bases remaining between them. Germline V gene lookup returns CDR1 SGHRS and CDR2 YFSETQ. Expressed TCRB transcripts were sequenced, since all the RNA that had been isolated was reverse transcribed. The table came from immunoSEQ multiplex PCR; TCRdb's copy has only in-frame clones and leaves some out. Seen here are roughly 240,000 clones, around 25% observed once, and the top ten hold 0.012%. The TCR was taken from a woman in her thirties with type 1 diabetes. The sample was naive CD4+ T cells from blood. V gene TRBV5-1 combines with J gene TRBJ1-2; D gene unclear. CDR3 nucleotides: TGCGCCAGCAGCTTGGCCGCGGGCGACTATGGCTACACCTTC. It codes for CASSLAAGDYGYTF. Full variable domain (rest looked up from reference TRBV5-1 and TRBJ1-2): KAGVTQTPRYLIKTRGQQVTLSCSPISGHRSVSWYQQTPGQGLQFLFEYFSETQRNKGNFPGRFSGRQFSNSRSEMNVSTLELGDSALYLCASSLAAGDYGYTFGSGTRLTVV.